This T cell receptor beta chain was sequenced in a study of blood T cell repertoires in COVID-19. Study-wide context: Whether acute or convalescent, the COVID-19 samples came from the United States, Italy and Spain.

Libraries were prepared by immunoSEQ multiplex PCR; TCRdb keeps only in-frame clonotypes and omits some of them. The sample has roughly 120,000 clones, over 75% seen once. The ends were cut back, 4 bases at V and 2 bases at J, with 15 bases in the middle. Germline CDR1 reads WSHSY; CDR2 reads SAAADI. This CDR3 has 16 residues. The genes are TRBV10-2 and TRBJ2-1; a possible D gene is TRBD2 (5 bases). The sequencing input was peripheral blood. This receptor was obtained from a man in his 70s with active or convalescent COVID-19. The CDR3: CASSAYAEAPYNEQFF. In nucleotides, the CDR3 is TGCGCCAGCAGTGCTTACGCGGAGGCCCCCTACAATGAGCAGTTCTTC.